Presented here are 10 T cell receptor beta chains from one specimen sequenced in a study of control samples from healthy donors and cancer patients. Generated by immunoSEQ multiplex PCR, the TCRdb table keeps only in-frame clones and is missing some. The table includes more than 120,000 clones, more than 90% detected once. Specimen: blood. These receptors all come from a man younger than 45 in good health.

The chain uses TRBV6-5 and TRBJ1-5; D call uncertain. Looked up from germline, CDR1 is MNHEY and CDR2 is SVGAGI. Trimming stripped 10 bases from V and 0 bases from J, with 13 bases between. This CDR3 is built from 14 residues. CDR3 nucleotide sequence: TGTGCCACCGCGCGGCTTTATAGCAATCAGCCCCAGCATTTT. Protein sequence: CATARLYSNQPQHF.

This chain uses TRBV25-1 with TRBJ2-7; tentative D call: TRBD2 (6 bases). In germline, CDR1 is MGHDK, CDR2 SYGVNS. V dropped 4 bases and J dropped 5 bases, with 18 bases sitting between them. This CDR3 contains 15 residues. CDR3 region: CASSARGLGFDEQYF. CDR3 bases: TGTGCCAGCAGTGCGCGGGGTCTTGGATTTGACGAGCAGTACTTC.

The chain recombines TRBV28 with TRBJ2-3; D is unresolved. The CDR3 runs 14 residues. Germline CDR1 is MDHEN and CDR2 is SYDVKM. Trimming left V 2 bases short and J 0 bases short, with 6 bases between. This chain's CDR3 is CASSLTPSTDTQYF. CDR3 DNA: TGTGCCAGCAGTTTAACCCCTAGCACAGATACGCAGTATTTT.

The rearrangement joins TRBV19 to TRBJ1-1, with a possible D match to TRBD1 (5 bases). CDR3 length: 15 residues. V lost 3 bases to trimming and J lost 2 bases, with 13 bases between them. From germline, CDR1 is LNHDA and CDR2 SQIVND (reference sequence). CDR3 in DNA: TGTGCCAGTAGTATTCGGGGGACCTATAACACTGAAGCTTTCTTT. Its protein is CASSIRGTYNTEAFF.

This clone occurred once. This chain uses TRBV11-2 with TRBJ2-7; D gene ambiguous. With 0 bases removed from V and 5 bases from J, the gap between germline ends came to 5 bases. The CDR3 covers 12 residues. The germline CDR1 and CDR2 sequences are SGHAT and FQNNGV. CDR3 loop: CASSLEGHEQYF. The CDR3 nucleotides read TGTGCCAGCAGCTTAGAGGGTCACGAGCAGTACTTC.

The CDR3 sequence: CASRERGGTDTQYF. Written as DNA, the CDR3 is TGTGCCAGCCGGGAACGGGGGGGCACAGATACGCAGTATTTT. The genes are TRBV6-5 and TRBJ2-3; 7 bases match TRBD2. With V trimmed by 8 bases and J by 1 base, 6 bases remained unmatched. Looked up from germline, CDR1 is MNHEY and CDR2 is SVGAGI. This CDR3 comprises 14 residues.

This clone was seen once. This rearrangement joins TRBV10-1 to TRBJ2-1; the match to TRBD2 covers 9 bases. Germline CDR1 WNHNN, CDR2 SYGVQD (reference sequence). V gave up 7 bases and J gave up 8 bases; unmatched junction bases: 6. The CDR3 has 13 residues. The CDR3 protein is CASMPAGGDEQFF. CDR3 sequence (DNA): TGCGCCAGCATGCCAGCGGGGGGCGATGAGCAGTTCTTC.

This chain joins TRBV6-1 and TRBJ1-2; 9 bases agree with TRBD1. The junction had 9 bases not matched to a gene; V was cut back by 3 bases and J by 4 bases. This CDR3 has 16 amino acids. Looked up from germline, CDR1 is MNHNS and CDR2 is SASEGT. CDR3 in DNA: TGTGCCAGCAGTGAGGGACAGGGTCTTAGGCGCTATGGCTACACCTTC. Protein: CASSEGQGLRRYGYTF.

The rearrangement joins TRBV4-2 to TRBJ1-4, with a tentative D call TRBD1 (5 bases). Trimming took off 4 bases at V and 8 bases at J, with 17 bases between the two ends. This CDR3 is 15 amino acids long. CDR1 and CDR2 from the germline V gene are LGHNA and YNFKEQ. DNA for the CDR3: TGTGCCAGCAGCCTAGGACTGGCCCGGGGGGAAAAACTGTTTTTT. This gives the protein CASSLGLARGEKLFF.

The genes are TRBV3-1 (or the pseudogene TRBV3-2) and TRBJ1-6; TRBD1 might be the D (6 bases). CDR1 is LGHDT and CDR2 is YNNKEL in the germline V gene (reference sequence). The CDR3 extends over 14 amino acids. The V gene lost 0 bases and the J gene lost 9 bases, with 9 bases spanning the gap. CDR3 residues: CASSQDRGGSPLHF. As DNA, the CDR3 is TGTGCCAGCAGCCAAGACAGGGGAGGTTCACCCCTCCACTTT.